One and the same sample provided the 9 T cell receptor beta chains below, sequenced in a study of CDR3 diversity in severe acne. TCRdb re-called the PCR reads through MiXCR, storing one row per CDR3 protein. The sample includes over 90,000 distinct CDR3 sequences, under 60% of them seen just once. The sample taken for sequencing was blood. These receptors were obtained from a male donor with acne.

This clonotype has only a few counts. The V and J genes are TRBV11-3 and TRBJ2-7; D is uncertain. Trimming removed 1 base from V and 1 base from J, with 11 bases in between. The V gene's germline CDR1 is SGHNT and CDR2 YENEEA. The length of the CDR3 is 15 residues. The CDR3 loop reads CASSLAPRYSYEQYF. As DNA, the CDR3 is TGTGCCAGCAGCTTAGCCCCCAGATATTCCTACGAGCAGTACTTC.

The chain carries TRBV7-6 and TRBJ2-1; TRBD2 matches 15 bases. V dropped 4 bases and J dropped 4; count of bases not matched to a gene: 5. This CDR3 is built from 17 residues. Germline V CDR1 and CDR2: SGHVS, FNYEAQ. In DNA, the CDR3 is TGTGCCAGCAGCTCCGGGACTAGCGGGAGGAGTTACAATGAGCAGTTCTTC. It specifies CASSSGTSGRSYNEQFF.

The chain combines TRBV6-5 with TRBJ1-1, with 8 positions matching TRBD1. CDR1 and CDR2 from the germline V gene are MNHEY and SVGAGI. The V gene end was trimmed by 6 bases and the J gene end by 5 bases; junction bases not matched to a gene: 11. The CDR3 totals 15 residues. CDR3 bases: TGTGCCAGCAGCCAATACACAGGGGGTCATACTGAAGCTTTCTTT. Translated, it gives CASSQYTGGHTEAFF.

This clonotype has only a few counts. A much larger clone lies a single base off, so this may be a read error. The gene calls are TRBV7-8 and TRBJ2-5, with no clear D. The J call may be incorrect, as the DNA end agrees better with TRBJ2-7. The length of the CDR3 is 14 residues. Germline V gene sequence: CDR1 SGHVS, CDR2 FQNEAQ. This chain's CDR3 is CASSLSLHSYEQYF. The CDR3 coding sequence is TGTGCCAGCAGCTTAAGCCTCCACAGCTACGAGCAGTACTTC.

The table lists this clonotype with a few counts. The chain employs TRBV19 and TRBJ1-1; D gene uncertain. Trimming cost V 5 bases and J 0 bases, with 10 bases left between them. The CDR3 totals 14 residues. The germline V gene has CDR1 LNHDA and CDR2 SQIVND (reference sequence). CDR3 bases: TGTGCCAGTAGTCGGCTGGGGATGAACACTGAAGCTTTCTTT. Translating gives CASSRLGMNTEAFF.

This clonotype was recorded at least ten times. V gene TRBV19 combines with J gene TRBJ2-7, with D possibly being TRBD1 (6 bases). V was pared by 7 bases and J by 3 bases, with 19 bases between. This CDR3 region has 15 residues. The germline gives CDR1 LNHDA, CDR2 SQIVND (reference sequence). CDR3 coding DNA: TGTGCCAGTAAAGGGGCGGCACTGGGACACTACGAGCAGTACTTC. Translation: CASKGAALGHYEQYF.

This clonotype occurred many times. The chain is built from TRBV10-2 and TRBJ2-1; TRBD2 matches at 13 bases. The V segment lost 1 base and the J segment 15 bases; nucleotides outside the gene matches: 9. The CDR3 extends over 15 amino acids. Per the germline V gene, CDR1 is WSHSY and CDR2 is SAAADI. The CDR3 DNA sequence: TGCGCCAGCAGTGAGTTGAGACTAGCGGGGGGCCCCCGGTTCTTC. This gives the protein CASSELRLAGGPRFF.

By share, this clonotype counts as medium-sized. The chain is built from TRBV9 and TRBJ2-1, with D hard to call. Germline lookup yields CDR1 SGDLS and CDR2 YYNGEE. The CDR3 extends over 14 amino acids. Trimming shortened V by 3 bases and J by 13 bases, and 20 bases separated the two germline ends. The CDR3 loop reads CASSAPQDPSGQFF. The CDR3 nucleotides read TGTGCCAGCAGCGCCCCTCAGGACCCATCCGGACAGTTCTTC.

The table lists this clonotype with a few counts. A junction end diverges from the germline sequence, so it may reflect a read error. The J gene is TRBJ1-3, the V gene TRBV19, with 7 bases that match TRBD1. The CDR3 has 14 residues. CDR1 is LNHDA and CDR2 is SQIVND in the germline V gene (reference sequence). The DNA for the CDR3 is TGTGCCATCAAGGGGGCCCCAACTGGAGACACCATATATTTT. It yields the protein CAIKGAPTGDTIYF.